This T cell receptor beta chain was documented in a study of T cell changes during pregnancy in multiple sclerosis. Data came from immunoSEQ multiplex PCR; TCRdb stores just in-frame clones and leaves some out. In the table there are about 75,000 clones, approximately 88% of which are singletons. The TCR sequence derives from a female donor in good health, enrolled as a control in a pregnancy study. Sequenced here: peripheral blood, sampled in the first trimester of pregnancy.

CDR3 coding DNA: TGCAGCGTTGCCGTTGGCGGGAAGACTGAAGCTTTCTTT. It yields the protein CSVAVGGKTEAFF. The genes are TRBV29-1 and TRBJ1-1; D ambiguous. The germline V and J ends were trimmed by 4 bases and 5 bases, with 14 bases remaining between them. This CDR3 is built from 13 residues. The germline V gene encodes CDR1 SQVTM and CDR2 ANQGSEA.